Listed below are T cell receptor beta chains from one sample, sequenced in a study of shared clonotypes between healthy human individuals. Profiling relied on immunoSEQ multiplex PCR, and the TCRdb table lists in-frame clones only, not all of them. The repertoire holds about 820,000 clones, with 92% as singletons. The sample was naive CD8+ T cells sorted from blood. The receptors stem from a man aged 30 to 45 in good health. CDR3s include the opening cysteine and the closing phenylalanine or tryptophan. Fields, in order: J gene, V gene, CDR3 protein.

TRBJ2-5,TRBV27,CASRPGGLEETQYF
TRBJ2-1,TRBV19,CASTEGIGSFDEQFF
TRBJ2-1,TRBV7-9,CASSASRRNEQFF
TRBJ2-3,TRBV7-9,CASSRFDGGRSTDTQYF
TRBJ1-2,TRBV5-1,CASRAGTGIYGYTF
TRBJ2-1,TRBV28,CASRTLSYNEQFF
TRBJ2-2,TRBV15,CATSRVVFGGELFF
TRBJ2-1,TRBV29-1,CSVEDSTGSSYNEQFF
TRBJ2-2,TRBV27,CASSLAGMPGELFF
TRBJ2-7,TRBV11-2,CASSLYSYEQYF
TRBJ2-7,TRBV21-1,CASSETGVPHEQYF
TRBJ2-7,TRBV9,CASSVDGNPYEQYF
TRBJ1-1,TRBV2,CAKQGRDTSNTEAFF
TRBJ2-5,TRBV6-5,CASSPDGWETQYF
TRBJ1-1,TRBV6-5,CASSTWGIEMTEAFF
TRBJ1-2,TRBV7-9,CASSFRVGLDYGYTF
TRBJ1-1,TRBV28,CASSLLLGAREAFF
TRBJ2-7,TRBV28,CASSFIVRGGYEQYF
TRBJ2-1,TRBV2,CASSEARDSYNEQFF
TRBJ2-3,TRBV9,CASSVDPSGSTDTQYF
TRBJ2-3,TRBV27,CASSYGLGGQYF
TRBJ2-3,TRBV7-3,CASSLIRGGGTDTQYF
TRBJ2-5,TRBV7-3,CASSLTATRGLETQYF
TRBJ2-7,TRBV11-2,CASILGPGDREFSYEQYF
TRBJ2-1,TRBV7-6,CASSPRAREQFF
TRBJ1-3,TRBV25-1,CASSGRGLSGNTIYF
TRBJ2-1,TRBV11-2,CASTKPGLVDGAKEFF
TRBJ2-2,TRBV9,CASSVTAGELFF
TRBJ2-3,TRBV9,CASSEDPRRSDPDSTDTQYF
TRBJ2-7,TRBV9,CASSVAGGRYEQYF
TRBJ2-7,TRBV23-1,CASTPLAGVYEQYF
TRBJ1-2,TRBV7-9,CASRPPGPEAGYTF
TRBJ1-3,TRBV9,CASSAYQAGNTIYF
TRBJ2-1,TRBV5-1,CASLSYIAGVVANEQFF
TRBJ2-7,TRBV19,CASSIDALNEQYF
TRBJ2-7,TRBV29-1,CSVAHNAYEQYF
TRBJ2-6,TRBV27,CASSLAGGLGSGANVLTF
TRBJ2-7,TRBV5-1,CASSVSGEGVSYEQYF
TRBJ2-3,TRBV9,CASSRRDTRFADTQYF
TRBJ2-7,TRBV11-2,CASSLEASGTYEQYF
TRBJ2-1,TRBV19,CASSINTNDFNEQFF